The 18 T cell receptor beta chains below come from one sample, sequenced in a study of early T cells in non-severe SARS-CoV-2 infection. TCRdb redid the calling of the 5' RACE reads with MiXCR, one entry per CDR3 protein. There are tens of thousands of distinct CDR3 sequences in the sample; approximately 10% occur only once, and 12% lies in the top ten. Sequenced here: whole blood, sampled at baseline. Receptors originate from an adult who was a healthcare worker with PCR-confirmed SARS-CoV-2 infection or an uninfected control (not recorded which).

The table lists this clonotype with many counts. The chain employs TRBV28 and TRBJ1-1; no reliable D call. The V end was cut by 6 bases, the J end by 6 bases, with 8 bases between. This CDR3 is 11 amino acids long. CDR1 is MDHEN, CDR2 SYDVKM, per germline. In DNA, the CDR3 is TGTGCCAGCAGCCCCGGTCCTGAAGCTTTCTTT. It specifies CASSPGPEAFF.

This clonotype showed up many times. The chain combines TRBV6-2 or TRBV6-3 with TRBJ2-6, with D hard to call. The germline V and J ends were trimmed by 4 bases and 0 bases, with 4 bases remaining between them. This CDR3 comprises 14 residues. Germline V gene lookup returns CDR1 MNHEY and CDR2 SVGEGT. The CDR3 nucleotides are TGTGCCAGCAGTTGGGACTCTGGGGCCAACGTCCTGACTTTC. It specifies CASSWDSGANVLTF.

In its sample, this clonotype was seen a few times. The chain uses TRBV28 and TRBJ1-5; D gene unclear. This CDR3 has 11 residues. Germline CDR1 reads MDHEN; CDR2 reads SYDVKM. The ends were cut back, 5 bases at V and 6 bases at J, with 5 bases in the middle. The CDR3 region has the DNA TGTGCCAGCAGTCATTCTCAGCCCCAGCATTTT. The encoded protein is CASSHSQPQHF.

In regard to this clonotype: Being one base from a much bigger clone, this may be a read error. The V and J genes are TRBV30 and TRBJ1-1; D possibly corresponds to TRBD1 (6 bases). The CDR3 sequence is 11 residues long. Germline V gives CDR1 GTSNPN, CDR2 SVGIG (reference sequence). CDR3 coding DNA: TGTGCCTGGTACGGGGGCACTGAAGTTTTCTTT. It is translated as CAWYGGTEVFF. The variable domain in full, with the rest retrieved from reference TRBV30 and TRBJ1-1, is SQTIHQWPATLVQPVGSPLSLECTVEGTSNPNLYWYRQAAGRGLQLLFYSVGIGQISSEVPQNLSASRPQDRQFILSSKKLLLSDSGFYLCAWYGGTEVFFGQGTRLTVV.

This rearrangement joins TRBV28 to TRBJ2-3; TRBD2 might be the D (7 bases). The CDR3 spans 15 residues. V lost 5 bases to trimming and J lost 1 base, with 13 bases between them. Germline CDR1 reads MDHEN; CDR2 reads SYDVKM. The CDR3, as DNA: TGTGCCAGCAGTGCTCCGGGGGGCGGCACAGATACGCAGTATTTT. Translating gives CASSAPGGGTDTQYF.

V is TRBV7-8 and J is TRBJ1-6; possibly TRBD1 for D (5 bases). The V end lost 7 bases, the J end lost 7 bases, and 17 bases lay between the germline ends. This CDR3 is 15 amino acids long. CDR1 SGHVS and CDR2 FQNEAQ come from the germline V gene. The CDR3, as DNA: TGTGCCAGCACCCCAGATGCGGGACGGAATTCACCCCTCCACTTT. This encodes CASTPDAGRNSPLHF.

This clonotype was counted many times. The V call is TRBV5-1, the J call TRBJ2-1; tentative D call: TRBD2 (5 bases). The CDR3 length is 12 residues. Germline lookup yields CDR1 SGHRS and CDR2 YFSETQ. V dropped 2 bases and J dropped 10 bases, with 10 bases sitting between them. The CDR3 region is CASSFDEGEQFF. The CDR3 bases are TGCGCCAGCAGCTTTGACGAGGGAGAGCAGTTCTTC.

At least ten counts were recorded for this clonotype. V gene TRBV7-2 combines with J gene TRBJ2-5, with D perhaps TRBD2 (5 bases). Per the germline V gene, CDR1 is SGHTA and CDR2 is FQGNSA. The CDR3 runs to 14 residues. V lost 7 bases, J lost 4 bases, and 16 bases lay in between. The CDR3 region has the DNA TGTGCCAGCACCCCCGGACTCCAACGAGAGACCCAGTACTTC. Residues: CASTPGLQRETQYF.

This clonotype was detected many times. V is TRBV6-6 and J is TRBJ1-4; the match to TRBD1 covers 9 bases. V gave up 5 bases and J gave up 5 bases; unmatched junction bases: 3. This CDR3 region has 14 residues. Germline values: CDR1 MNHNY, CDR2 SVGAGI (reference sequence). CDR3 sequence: CASSLDRGNEKLFF. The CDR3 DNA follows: TGTGCCAGCAGTCTCGACAGGGGGAATGAAAAACTGTTTTTT.

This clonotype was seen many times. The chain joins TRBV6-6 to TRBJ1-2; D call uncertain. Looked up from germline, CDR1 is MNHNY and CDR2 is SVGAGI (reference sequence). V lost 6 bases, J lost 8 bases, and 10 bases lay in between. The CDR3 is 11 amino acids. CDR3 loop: CASSRDAGYTF. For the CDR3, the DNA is TGTGCCAGCAGCCGTGACGCGGGCTACACCTTC.

CDR3 sequence reads: CAWSNNYGYTF. DNA for the CDR3: TGTGCCTGGAGCAATAACTATGGCTACACCTTC. The chain employs TRBV30 and TRBJ1-2; D gene uncertain. Between the trimmed V and J ends, which lost 3 bases and 1 base, there was a span of 3 bases. Germline CDR1 is GTSNPN and CDR2 is SVGIG (reference sequence). This CDR3 is built from 11 residues.

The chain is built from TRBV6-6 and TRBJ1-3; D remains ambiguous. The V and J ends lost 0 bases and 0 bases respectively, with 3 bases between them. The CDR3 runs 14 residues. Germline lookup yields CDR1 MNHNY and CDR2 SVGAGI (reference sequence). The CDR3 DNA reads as TGTGCCAGCAGTTACTCGAGCTCTGGAAACACCATATATTTT. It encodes CASSYSSSGNTIYF.

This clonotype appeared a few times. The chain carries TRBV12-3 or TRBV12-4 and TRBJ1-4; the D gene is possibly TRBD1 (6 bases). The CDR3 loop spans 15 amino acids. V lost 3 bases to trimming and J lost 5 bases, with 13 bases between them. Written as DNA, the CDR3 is TGTGCCAGCAGTTTGTCGGGGGGCCGGAATGAAAAACTGTTTTTT. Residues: CASSLSGGRNEKLFF.

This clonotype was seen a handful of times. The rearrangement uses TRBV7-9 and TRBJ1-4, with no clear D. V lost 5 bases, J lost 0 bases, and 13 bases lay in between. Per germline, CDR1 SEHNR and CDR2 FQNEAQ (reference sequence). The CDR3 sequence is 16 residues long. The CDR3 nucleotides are TGTGCCAGCAGCCCCATTCATACCGCAACTAATGAAAAACTGTTTTTT. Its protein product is CASSPIHTATNEKLFF.

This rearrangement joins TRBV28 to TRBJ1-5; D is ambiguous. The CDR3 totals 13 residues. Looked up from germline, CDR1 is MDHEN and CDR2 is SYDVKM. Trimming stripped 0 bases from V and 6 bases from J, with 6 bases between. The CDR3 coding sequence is TGTGCCAGCAGTTTATGGCCCTCTCAGCCCCAGCATTTT. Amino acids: CASSLWPSQPQHF.

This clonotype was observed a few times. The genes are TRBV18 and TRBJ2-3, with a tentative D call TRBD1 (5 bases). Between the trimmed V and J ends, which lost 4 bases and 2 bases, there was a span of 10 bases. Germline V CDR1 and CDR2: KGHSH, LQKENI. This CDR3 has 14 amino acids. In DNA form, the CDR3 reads TGTGCCAGCTCACGACAGCCCCACACAGATACGCAGTATTTT. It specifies CASSRQPHTDTQYF.

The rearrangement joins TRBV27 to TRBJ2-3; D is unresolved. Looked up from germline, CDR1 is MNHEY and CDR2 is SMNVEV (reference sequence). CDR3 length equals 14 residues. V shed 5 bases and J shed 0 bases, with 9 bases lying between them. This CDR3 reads CASSPSVSTDTQYF. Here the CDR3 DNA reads TGTGCCAGCAGTCCCTCGGTTAGCACAGATACGCAGTATTTT.

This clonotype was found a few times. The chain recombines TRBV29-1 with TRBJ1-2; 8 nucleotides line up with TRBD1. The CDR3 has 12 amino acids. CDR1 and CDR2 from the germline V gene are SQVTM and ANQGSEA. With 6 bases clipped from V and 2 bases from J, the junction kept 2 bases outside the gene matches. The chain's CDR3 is CSVAGGNYGYTF. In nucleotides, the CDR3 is TGCAGCGTCGCAGGGGGCAACTATGGCTACACCTTC.